The 8 T cell receptor beta chains presented below share a single source sample, sequenced in a study of CD8 T cells in ankylosing spondylitis. Study-level points and caveats: Several highly homologous variants formed a TCR beta motif that appeared characteristic of ankylosing spondylitis blood.

Using its own MiXCR run on the 5' RACE reads, TCRdb lists one record per CDR3 protein. The table lists roughly 700,000 distinct CDR3 sequences, about 20% of them singletons. Antigen specificity for these receptors is unknown. The sequencing sample was made of blood, either unsorted or a sorted T cell fraction (not recorded which). The receptors derive from a male donor with ankylosing spondylitis.

This clonotype was seen a few times. The CDR3 spells CASSPIGVGLPSFYNEQFF. Here the CDR3 DNA reads TGTGCCAGCAGCCCCATCGGAGTGGGCCTACCCTCGTTTTACAATGAGCAGTTCTTC. V gene TRBV11-1 combines with J gene TRBJ2-1, with no clear D. The CDR3 runs to 19 residues. Trimming pared 5 bases from V and 4 bases from J, leaving 27 bases between. Germline assignment: CDR1 SGHAT and CDR2 FQDESV (reference sequence).

Only a few counts were recorded for this clonotype. V is TRBV20-1 and J is TRBJ1-5; D uncertain. Per the germline V gene, CDR1 is DFQATT and CDR2 is SNEGSKA (reference sequence). This CDR3 has 15 amino acids. V lost 3 bases and J lost 0, with 12 bases in between. The CDR3: CSASEIGLSNQPQHF. The CDR3, as DNA: TGCAGTGCTAGCGAGATCGGACTTAGCAATCAGCCCCAGCATTTT.

This clonotype was counted ten times or more. The V and J genes are TRBV29-1 and TRBJ2-1, with no clear D. V lost 3 bases to trimming and J lost 7 bases, with 16 bases between them. The CDR3 loop spans 14 amino acids. CDR1 and CDR2 (germline): SQVTM, ANQGSEA. The chain's CDR3 is CSVDGLRVRNEQFF. The CDR3 DNA is TGCAGCGTTGACGGGTTACGGGTTAGGAATGAGCAGTTCTTC.

J is TRBJ1-5 and V is TRBV12-3 or TRBV12-4; 11 bases fit TRBD1. Trimming at V came to 1 base and at J to 6 bases, leaving 5 bases not matched to a gene. The CDR3 is 16 residues long. CDR3 residues: CASSLEWTGGVQPQHF. The CDR3 coding sequence is TGTGCCAGCAGTTTAGAATGGACAGGGGGCGTTCAGCCCCAGCATTTT.

This clonotype came up a few times. This chain uses TRBV5-1 with TRBJ1-1; D may be TRBD1 (6 bases). Per germline, CDR1 SGHRS and CDR2 YFSETQ. There are 20 residues in the CDR3. Trimming stripped 0 bases from V and 0 bases from J, with 24 bases between. The CDR3 nucleotides are TGCGCCAGCAGCTTGGCGGAGGGGGGGGCGGGCGCCAGGATGAACACTGAAGCTTTCTTT. Translated: CASSLAEGGAGARMNTEAFF. Supplemented by reference TRBV5-1 and TRBJ1-1, the full variable domain reads KAGVTQTPRYLIKTRGQQVTLSCSPISGHRSVSWYQQTPGQGLQFLFEYFSETQRNKGNFPGRFSGRQFSNSRSEMNVSTLELGDSALYLCASSLAEGGAGARMNTEAFFGQGTRLTVV.

The chain is built from TRBV4-3 and TRBJ1-1, with no clear D. The CDR3 has 14 residues. Trimming stripped 1 base from V and 4 bases from J, with 10 bases between. The germline CDR1 and CDR2 sequences are LGHNA and YSLEER. CDR3 sequence: CASSQVGGFTEAFF. The CDR3 DNA is TGCGCCAGCAGCCAAGTGGGCGGTTTCACTGAAGCTTTCTTT.

This clonotype was recorded many times. The chain uses TRBV3-1 and TRBJ1-4; D remains ambiguous. The CDR3 is made up of 14 amino acids. Germline CDR1 LGHDT, CDR2 YNNKEL (reference sequence). The ends were cut back, 6 bases at V and 7 bases at J, with 15 bases in the middle. The CDR3 DNA is TGTGCCAGCAGACTGTCCCGGGAGGGTGAAAAACTGTTTTTT. Translating it yields CASRLSREGEKLFF.

This chain joins TRBV5-1 and TRBJ2-7, with 11 bases lining up with TRBD2. The V segment lost 3 bases and the J segment 5 bases; nucleotides outside the gene matches: 10. The CDR3 contains 16 residues. From germline, CDR1 is SGHRS and CDR2 YFSETQ. DNA of the CDR3: TGCGCCAGCAGCTGGGGCGGACTAGCGGGCGGAAACGAGCAGTACTTC. It codes for CASSWGGLAGGNEQYF.